Each of the 8 T cell receptor beta chains below was sequenced from the same sample in a study of blood T cells in healthy people across ages. For the second PCR, which ran for roughly 6 to 12 cycles, a sample-barcoded 5' primer and a J-beta primer mix were used. TCRdb used MiXCR to reprocess the 5' RACE reads, holding one entry per CDR3 protein. The sample holds approximately 1,000,000 distinct CDR3 sequences, roughly two fifths seen once. Source material: blood. Every receptor here comes from a man younger than 30 in good health.

This sequence joins TRBV14 and TRBJ1-4; TRBD1 might be the D (5 bases). There are 16 residues in the CDR3. Trimming cost V 4 bases and J 7 bases, with 19 bases left between them. Germline V CDR1 and CDR2: SGHDN, FVKESK. CDR3 loop: CASSPSRDLMGEKLFF. DNA of the CDR3: TGTGCCAGCAGCCCCTCCAGGGACCTAATGGGTGAAAAACTGTTTTTT.

This clonotype came up once. The chain recombines TRBV6-1 with TRBJ1-6; a possible D gene is TRBD1 (5 bases). Germline V lookup: CDR1 MNHNS, CDR2 SASEGT. The ends were cut back, 2 bases at V and 9 bases at J, with 14 bases in the middle. The CDR3 consists of 15 residues. CDR3 sequence: CASSEQPSTGSPLHF. CDR3 DNA sequence: TGTGCCAGCAGTGAACAACCTAGCACAGGTTCACCCCTCCACTTT.

The V gene is TRBV4-3, the J gene TRBJ2-1; 9 positions agree with TRBD1. The V gene's germline CDR1 is LGHNA and CDR2 YSLEER. The CDR3 is 12 amino acids. The V segment lost 3 bases and the J segment 13 bases; nucleotides outside the gene matches: 4. The CDR3 protein is CASSHPGQGQFF. CDR3 DNA: TGCGCCAGCAGCCACCCGGGACAGGGACAGTTCTTC.

The chain has TRBV12-3 or TRBV12-4 and TRBJ2-5; 10 positions match TRBD1. The J call may be mistaken, given a closer DNA end match to TRBJ2-7. CDR3 size: 15 residues. For the CDR3, the DNA is TGTGCCAGCAGTTTAGCCCCGGACAGGGGGGACGAGCAGTACTTC. Amino acids: CASSLAPDRGDEQYF.

The chain combines TRBV7-2 with TRBJ2-7, with TRBD2 matching over 9 bases. Per germline, CDR1 SGHTA and CDR2 FQGNSA. CDR3 size: 16 residues. The junction had 12 bases not matched to a gene; V was cut back by 2 bases and J by 7 bases. This chain's CDR3 is CASSLKVGRGGNEQYF. The CDR3 nucleotides are TGTGCCAGCAGCTTAAAGGTTGGGCGGGGGGGTAATGAGCAGTACTTC.

About this clonotype: At one end the junction does not follow the germline gene, possibly because of a read error. The CDR3 DNA sequence: TGTACCATCAGTGACGTCAATGAGCAGTTCTTC. This codes for CTISDVNEQFF. This chain uses TRBV10-3 with TRBJ2-1, with unresolved D. Per the germline V gene, CDR1 is ENHRY and CDR2 is SYGVKD. The CDR3 has 11 amino acids.

This clonotype was recorded a few times. This chain links TRBV20-1 with TRBJ2-1, with 14 bases aligning to TRBD2. With the DNA end fitting TRBJ2-7 better, the J assignment may be wrong. The CDR3 sequence is 15 residues long. The V gene's germline CDR1 is DFQATT and CDR2 SNEGSKA (reference sequence). The CDR3 here is CSAWTSGGSYNEQYF. CDR3 DNA sequence: TGCAGTGCTTGGACTAGCGGGGGGTCCTACAATGAGCAGTACTTC.

The chain links TRBV7-3 to TRBJ2-5; unclear D gene. The DNA end favors TRBJ2-7, so the J call may be wrong. CDR3 length: 13 amino acids. Germline V gives CDR1 SGHTA, CDR2 FQGTGA. The CDR3 spells CASSLTHLYEQYF. The DNA for the CDR3 is TGTGCCAGCAGCTTAACTCATCTTTACGAGCAGTACTTC.